A selection of T cell receptor beta chains follows, all from one sample in a study of graft-versus-host responses after intestinal transplantation. Sequencing was performed with immunoSEQ multiplex PCR; in TCRdb, only in-frame clones are kept and a portion is missing. Among about 85,000 clones listed, about four fifths were seen once. No antigens are known for them. The source was unstimulated CD4+ T cells sorted from spleen or lymph node cells, collected before intestinal transplant. The receptors stem from a human donor who received an intestinal transplant. Both conserved end residues are part of each CDR3. D genes are given only for firm matches. Some rows mark clone size as missing; the rest say once, few, many or name a class of expanded clone.

V: TRBV15; D: NA; length: 15; size: NA; J: TRBJ1-5; CDR3: CATSGWGGAGQPQHF; DNA: TGTGCCACCAGCGGATGGGGGGGGGCAGGTCAGCCCCAGCATTTT
V: TRBV5-1; D: NA; length: 14; size: few; J: TRBJ2-1; CDR3: CASSLELLNNEQFF; DNA: TGCGCCAGCAGCTTGGAACTTCTCAACAATGAGCAGTTCTTC
V: TRBV7-6; D: TRBD2; length: 17; size: NA; J: TRBJ2-3; CDR3: CASTTGTSGVVTDTQYF; DNA: TGTGCCAGCACGACCGGGACTAGCGGGGTAGTTACAGATACGCAGTATTTT
V: TRBV9; D: NA; length: 14; size: NA; J: TRBJ1-2; CDR3: CASSVGARNYGYTF; DNA: TGTGCCAGCAGCGTAGGGGCTCGAAACTATGGCTACACCTTC
V: TRBV5-1; D: NA; length: 13; size: NA; J: TRBJ2-2; CDR3: CASSLAVSGELFF; DNA: TGCGCCAGCAGCTTGGCTGTGTCCGGGGAGCTGTTTTTT
V: TRBV28; D: NA; length: 12; size: NA; J: TRBJ1-4; CDR3: CASKTPGGKLFF; DNA: TGTGCCAGCAAAACACCGGGAGGAAAACTGTTTTTT
V: TRBV29-1; D: NA; length: 12; size: NA; J: TRBJ2-2; CDR3: CSVGRGTGELFF; DNA: TGCAGCGTTGGCAGGGGAACCGGGGAGCTGTTTTTT
V: TRBV18; D: TRBD1; length: 18; size: NA; J: TRBJ2-6; CDR3: CASSPQTGGNSGANVLTF; DNA: TGTGCCAGCTCACCTCAGACAGGGGGCAACTCTGGGGCCAACGTCCTGACTTTC
V: TRBV7-3; D: TRBD2; length: 15; size: NA; J: TRBJ2-3; CDR3: CASGLGGSISDTQYF; DNA: TGTGCCAGCGGCTTGGGCGGGAGTATCTCAGATACGCAGTATTTT
V: TRBV11-2; D: NA; length: 15; size: NA; J: TRBJ2-3; CDR3: CASSFVRATADTQYF; DNA: TGTGCCAGCAGCTTCGTGAGAGCAACGGCAGATACGCAGTATTTT
V: TRBV7-8; D: NA; length: 15; size: NA; J: TRBJ2-7; CDR3: CASSLGAYSSYEQYF; DNA: TGTGCCAGCAGCTTAGGGGCTTACAGCTCCTACGAGCAGTACTTC
V: TRBV28; D: NA; length: 13; size: NA; J: TRBJ2-7; CDR3: CASSLRAPYEQYF; DNA: TGTGCCAGCAGTTTGAGGGCACCCTACGAGCAGTACTTC
V: TRBV30; D: NA; length: 14; size: NA; J: TRBJ2-6; CDR3: CACLTVSGANVLTF; DNA: TGTGCCTGCCTGACAGTCTCTGGGGCCAACGTCCTGACTTTC
V: TRBV27; D: NA; length: 16; size: NA; J: TRBJ2-7; CDR3: CASSPTRASGLHEQYF; DNA: TGTGCCAGCAGCCCCACGAGGGCCTCTGGTCTCCACGAGCAGTACTTC
V: TRBV4-1; D: TRBD2; length: 16; size: NA; J: TRBJ2-7; CDR3: CASSQTGTSGSSEQYF; DNA: TGCGCCAGCAGCCAAACCGGGACTAGCGGTTCGAGCGAGCAGTACTTC
V: TRBV4-1; D: TRBD1; length: 16; size: NA; J: TRBJ2-5; CDR3: CASSQDEGRGLETQYF; DNA: TGCGCCAGCAGCCAAGACGAGGGCAGGGGGCTAGAGACCCAGTACTTC
V: TRBV4-1; D: TRBD2; length: 16; size: NA; J: TRBJ2-2; CDR3: CASSQVLAGDTGELFF; DNA: TGCGCCAGCAGCCAAGTTCTAGCGGGGGACACCGGGGAGCTGTTTTTT
V: TRBV7-9; D: TRBD2; length: 17; size: NA; J: TRBJ2-3; CDR3: CASSAGLAEVSTDTQYF; DNA: TGTGCCAGCAGCGCTGGACTAGCGGAGGTTAGCACAGATACGCAGTATTTT
V: TRBV4-1; D: TRBD2; length: 17; size: NA; J: TRBJ2-2; CDR3: CASSIGLAGGGTGELFF; DNA: TGCGCCAGCAGCATCGGACTAGCGGGAGGCGGGACCGGGGAGCTGTTTTTT
V: TRBV19; D: NA; length: 15; size: once; J: TRBJ2-2; CDR3: CASSIATSNTGELFF; DNA: TGTGCCAGTAGTATAGCCACATCTAACACCGGGGAGCTGTTTTTT
V: TRBV4-1; D: NA; length: 15; size: NA; J: TRBJ2-5; CDR3: CASSLGGGTVETQYF; DNA: TGCGCCAGCAGCCTCGGCGGCGGGACCGTGGAGACCCAGTACTTC
V: TRBV11-3; D: TRBD2; length: 13; size: NA; J: TRBJ2-1; CDR3: CASSGSSYNEQFF; DNA: TGTGCCAGTAGCGGGAGCTCCTACAATGAGCAGTTCTTC
V: TRBV2; D: NA; length: 13; size: NA; J: TRBJ1-1; CDR3: CASRKEQNTEAFF; DNA: TGTGCCAGCAGGAAGGAGCAGAACACTGAAGCTTTCTTT
V: TRBV28; D: TRBD1; length: 14; size: NA; J: TRBJ2-7; CDR3: CASSPGDRGYEQYF; DNA: TGTGCCAGCAGTCCTGGGGACAGGGGTTACGAGCAGTACTTC
V: TRBV9; D: NA; length: 16; size: NA; J: TRBJ2-3; CDR3: CASSVGVAASTDTQYF; DNA: TGTGCCAGCAGCGTAGGGGTGGCGGCTAGCACAGATACGCAGTATTTT
V: TRBV18; D: TRBD2; length: 13; size: NA; J: TRBJ2-1; CDR3: CATAGVSYNEQFF; DNA: TGTGCCACGGCGGGGGTCTCGTACAATGAGCAGTTCTTC
V: TRBV7-2; D: TRBD2; length: 16; size: NA; J: TRBJ2-5; CDR3: CASSLTSGKLQETQYF; DNA: TGTGCCAGCAGCTTAACTAGCGGTAAACTCCAAGAGACCCAGTACTTC
V: TRBV18; D: TRBD2; length: 14; size: once; J: TRBJ2-1; CDR3: CASSRTSGYNEQFF; DNA: TGTGCCAGCTCACGGACTAGCGGCTACAATGAGCAGTTCTTC
V: TRBV2; D: NA; length: 15; size: NA; J: TRBJ2-7; CDR3: CASEDIGPQTYEQYF; DNA: TGTGCCAGCGAGGACATAGGACCGCAAACCTACGAGCAGTACTTC
V: TRBV6-1; D: TRBD1; length: 15; size: few; J: TRBJ2-7; CDR3: CASRPDRGRSYEQYF; DNA: TGTGCCAGCAGACCCGACAGGGGGCGATCCTACGAGCAGTACTTC
V: TRBV5-4; D: TRBD1; length: 15; size: NA; J: TRBJ1-3; CDR3: CASRGGTGSGNTIYF; DNA: TGTGCCAGCAGGGGAGGGACAGGGTCAGGAAACACCATATATTTT
V: TRBV18; D: TRBD2; length: 16; size: NA; J: TRBJ2-7; CDR3: CASSPPGTSYLYEQYF; DNA: TGTGCCAGCTCACCTCCCGGGACTAGCTACCTTTACGAGCAGTACTTC
V: TRBV25-1; D: TRBD2; length: 18; size: NA; J: TRBJ2-5; CDR3: CASSELGLAGMGKETQYF; DNA: TGTGCCAGCAGTGAATTAGGACTAGCGGGAATGGGAAAAGAGACCCAGTACTTC
V: TRBV7-9; D: NA; length: 14; size: NA; J: TRBJ2-1; CDR3: CASSLAGVNNEQFF; DNA: TGTGCCAGCAGCTTAGCGGGAGTCAACAATGAGCAGTTCTTC
V: TRBV6-6; D: TRBD1; length: 14; size: NA; J: TRBJ2-7; CDR3: CASGTRDRGPEQYF; DNA: TGTGCCAGTGGGACACGGGACAGGGGCCCCGAGCAGTACTTC
V: TRBV7-9; D: NA; length: 14; size: few; J: TRBJ2-1; CDR3: CASSLMSSEDEQFF; DNA: TGTGCCAGCAGCTTAATGTCTAGCGAGGATGAGCAGTTCTTC
V: TRBV19; D: TRBD1; length: 16; size: NA; J: TRBJ2-3; CDR3: CASSRGDRGSGDTQYF; DNA: TGTGCCAGTAGTCGAGGGGACAGGGGGAGTGGAGATACGCAGTATTTT
V: TRBV5-5; D: TRBD1; length: 14; size: NA; J: TRBJ2-7; CDR3: CASSQGQDYYEQYF; DNA: TGTGCCAGCAGCCAAGGACAGGATTACTACGAGCAGTACTTC
V: TRBV5-4; D: NA; length: 15; size: NA; J: TRBJ2-3; CDR3: CASSSETVNIDTQYF; DNA: TGTGCCAGCAGCTCCGAGACTGTGAACATCGATACGCAGTATTTT
V: TRBV19; D: TRBD1; length: 14; size: NA; J: TRBJ2-5; CDR3: CARDPGGLQETQYF; DNA: TGTGCCAGGGACCCAGGGGGCCTGCAAGAGACCCAGTACTTC
V: TRBV6-6; D: NA; length: 15; size: NA; J: TRBJ2-7; CDR3: CASSYNPGLHYEQYF; DNA: TGTGCCAGCAGCTACAACCCGGGACTCCACTACGAGCAGTACTTC
V: TRBV28; D: NA; length: 19; size: NA; J: TRBJ2-7; CDR3: CASSTHTPSRRRMSYEQYF; DNA: TGTGCCAGCAGTACGCACACCCCTAGTCGACGGCGGATGTCCTACGAGCAGTACTTC
V: TRBV10-3; D: NA; length: 14; size: NA; J: TRBJ2-7; CDR3: CAISEVGSLYEQYF; DNA: TGTGCCATCAGTGAAGTGGGCTCTCTCTACGAGCAGTACTTC
V: TRBV29-1; D: TRBD1; length: 14; size: NA; J: TRBJ2-4; CDR3: CSVGFPGQGHIQYF; DNA: TGCAGCGTTGGCTTCCCGGGACAGGGACACATTCAGTACTTC
V: TRBV20-1; D: NA; length: 11; size: NA; J: TRBJ2-3; CDR3: CSASLADTQYF; DNA: TGCAGTGCTAGCCTAGCCGATACGCAGTATTTT
V: TRBV6-6; D: NA; length: 14; size: NA; J: TRBJ2-7; CDR3: CASSYTGGGYEQYF; DNA: TGTGCCAGCAGTTACACTGGTGGCGGCTACGAGCAGTACTTC
V: TRBV6-5; D: NA; length: 13; size: few; J: TRBJ1-4; CDR3: CASSGRYNEKLFF; DNA: TGTGCCAGCAGTGGCAGGTACAATGAAAAACTGTTTTTT
V: TRBV7-8; D: NA; length: 15; size: NA; J: TRBJ2-7; CDR3: CASSLEAGDGYEQYF; DNA: TGTGCCAGCAGCTTAGAGGCAGGCGACGGTTACGAGCAGTACTTC
V: TRBV5-1; D: NA; length: 14; size: NA; J: TRBJ1-2; CDR3: CASSLADSFYGYTF; DNA: TGCGCCAGCAGCTTGGCGGACAGCTTCTATGGCTACACCTTC
V: TRBV2; D: NA; length: 12; size: NA; J: TRBJ1-3; CDR3: CASSDAGNTIYF; DNA: TGTGCCAGCAGTGACGCTGGAAACACCATATATTTT
V: TRBV11-2; D: NA; length: 16; size: NA; J: TRBJ2-1; CDR3: CASSSKPSGTNNEQFF; DNA: TGTGCCAGCAGCTCCAAACCCTCCGGGACAAATAATGAGCAGTTCTTC
V: TRBV5-1; D: NA; length: 14; size: once; J: TRBJ2-1; CDR3: CASNGAGRYNEQFF; DNA: TGCGCCAGCAATGGGGCGGGGCGATACAATGAGCAGTTCTTC
V: TRBV12-5; D: NA; length: 15; size: NA; J: TRBJ2-2; CDR3: CASGLTQGGTGELFF; DNA: TGTGCTAGTGGTTTGACACAGGGTGGCACCGGGGAGCTGTTTTTT